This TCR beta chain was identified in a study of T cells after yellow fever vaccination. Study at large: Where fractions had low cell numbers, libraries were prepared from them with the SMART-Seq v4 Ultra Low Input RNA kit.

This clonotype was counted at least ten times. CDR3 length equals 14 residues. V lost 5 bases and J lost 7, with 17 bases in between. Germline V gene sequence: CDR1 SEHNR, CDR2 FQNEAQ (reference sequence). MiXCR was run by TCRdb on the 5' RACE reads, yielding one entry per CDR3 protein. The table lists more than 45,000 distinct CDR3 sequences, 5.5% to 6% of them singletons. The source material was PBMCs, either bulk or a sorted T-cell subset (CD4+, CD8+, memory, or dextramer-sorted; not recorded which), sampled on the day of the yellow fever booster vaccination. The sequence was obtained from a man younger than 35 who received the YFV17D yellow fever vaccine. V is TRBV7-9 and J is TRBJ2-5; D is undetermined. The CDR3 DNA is TGTGCCAGCAGCACCGATACCACGGGCGGGACCCAGTACTTC. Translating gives CASSTDTTGGTQYF.